This T cell receptor (beta chain) stems from a study of control samples from healthy donors and cancer patients. V was trimmed by 3 bases and J by 8 bases, leaving 7 bases between them. Germline V lookup: CDR1 MDHEN, CDR2 SYDVKM. The CDR3 is 11 residues long. The repertoire was sequenced with immunoSEQ multiplex PCR; TCRdb's copy has only in-frame clones and lacks some. The sample shows 120,000 to 150,000 clones, 75% to 95% of them seen only once. This chain connects TRBV28 to TRBJ1-2; the D is unclear. The sequence was obtained from a man under 40 in good health. Sequenced material: blood. CDR3 sequence: CASSFLRGYTF. Written as DNA, the CDR3 is TGTGCCAGCAGTTTTCTAAGGGGCTACACCTTC.